This T cell receptor beta chain was identified during a study of blood T cell repertoires in COVID-19. Libraries were prepared by immunoSEQ multiplex PCR; TCRdb keeps only in-frame clonotypes and omits some of them. The data show some 90,000 clones, 81% seen once. V lost 5 bases and J 1 base, leaving 9 bases between the germline ends. Germline V gene sequence: CDR1 LNHDA, CDR2 SQIVND (reference sequence). CDR3 length equals 15 residues. This receptor was obtained from a man in his 60s with acute or convalescent COVID-19. The sample comprised peripheral blood. V gene TRBV19 combines with J gene TRBJ2-6; tentatively, D is TRBD1 (6 bases). CDR3 amino acids: CASSGTGSGANVLTF. The CDR3 bases are TGTGCCAGTAGTGGTACAGGGTCTGGGGCCAACGTCCTGACTTTC.